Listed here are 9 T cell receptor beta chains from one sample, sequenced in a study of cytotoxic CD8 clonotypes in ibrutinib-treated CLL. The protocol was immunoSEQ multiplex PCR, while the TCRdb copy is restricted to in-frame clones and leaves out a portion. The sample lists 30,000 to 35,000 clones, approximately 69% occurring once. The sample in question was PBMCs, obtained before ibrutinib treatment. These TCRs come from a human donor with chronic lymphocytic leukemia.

The CDR3 bases are TGCGCCAGCAGCTTGAGTTCAGGGGGGAACACCGGGGAGCTGTTTTTT. Translation gives CASSLSSGGNTGELFF. V gene TRBV5-1 combines with J gene TRBJ2-2; 7 bases map to TRBD1. CDR1 is SGHRS and CDR2 is YFSETQ in the germline V gene. The CDR3 length is 16 residues. J lost 1 base, V lost 1 base, and 4 bases had no gene match.

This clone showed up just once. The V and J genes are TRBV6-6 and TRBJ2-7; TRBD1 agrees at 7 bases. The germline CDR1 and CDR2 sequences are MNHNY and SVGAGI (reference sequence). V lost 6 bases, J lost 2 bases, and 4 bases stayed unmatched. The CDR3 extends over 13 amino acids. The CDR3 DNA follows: TGTGCCAGCAGCCGGGACAGTGCCTACGAGCAGTACTTC. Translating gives CASSRDSAYEQYF.

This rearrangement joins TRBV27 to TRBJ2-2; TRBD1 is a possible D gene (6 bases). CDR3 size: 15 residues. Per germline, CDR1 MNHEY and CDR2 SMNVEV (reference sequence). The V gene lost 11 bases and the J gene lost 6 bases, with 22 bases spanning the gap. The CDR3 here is CALKRPGEFAGELFF. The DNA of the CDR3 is TGTGCCCTCAAACGTCCAGGGGAGTTTGCCGGGGAGCTGTTTTTT.

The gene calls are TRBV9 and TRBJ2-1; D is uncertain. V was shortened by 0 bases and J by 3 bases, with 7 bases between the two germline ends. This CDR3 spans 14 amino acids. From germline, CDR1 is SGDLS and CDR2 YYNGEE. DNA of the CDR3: TGTGCCAGCAGCGTAGGGGGTGACTACAATGAGCAGTTCTTC. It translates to CASSVGGDYNEQFF.

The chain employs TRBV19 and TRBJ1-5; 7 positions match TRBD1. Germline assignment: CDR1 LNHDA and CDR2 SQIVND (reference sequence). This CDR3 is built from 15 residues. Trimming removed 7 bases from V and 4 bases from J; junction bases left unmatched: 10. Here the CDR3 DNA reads TGTGCCAGTACCGCCCTCGGCAGGGGGAATCAGCCCCAGCATTTT. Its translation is CASTALGRGNQPQHF.

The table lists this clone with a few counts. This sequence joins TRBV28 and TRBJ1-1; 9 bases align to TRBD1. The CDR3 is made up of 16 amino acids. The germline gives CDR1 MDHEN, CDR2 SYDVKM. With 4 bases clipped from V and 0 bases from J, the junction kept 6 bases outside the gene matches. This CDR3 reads CASSWDRADMNTEAFF. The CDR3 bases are TGTGCCAGCAGTTGGGACAGGGCAGATATGAACACTGAAGCTTTCTTT.

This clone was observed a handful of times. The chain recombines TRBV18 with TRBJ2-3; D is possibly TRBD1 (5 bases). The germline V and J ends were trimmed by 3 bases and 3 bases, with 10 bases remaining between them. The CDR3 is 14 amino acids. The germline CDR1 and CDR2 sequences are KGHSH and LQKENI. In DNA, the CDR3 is TGTGCCAGCTCACCGACAAGACAGACAGATACGCAGTATTTT. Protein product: CASSPTRQTDTQYF. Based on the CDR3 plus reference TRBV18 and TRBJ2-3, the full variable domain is NAGVMQNPRHLVRRRGQEARLRCSPMKGHSHVYWYRQLPEEGLKFMVYLQKENIIDESGMPKERFSAEFPKEGPSILRIQQVVRGDSAAYFCASSPTRQTDTQYFGPGTRLTVL.

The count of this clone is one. Here the CDR3 reads CASSQEVRETQYF. CDR3 DNA: TGTGCCAGCAGCCAAGAGGTGAGGGAGACCCAGTACTTC. This sequence joins TRBV4-2 and TRBJ2-5, with D unresolved. The length of the CDR3 is 13 residues. Per germline, CDR1 LGHNA and CDR2 YNFKEQ. Trimming cost V 0 bases and J 5 bases, with 7 bases left between them.

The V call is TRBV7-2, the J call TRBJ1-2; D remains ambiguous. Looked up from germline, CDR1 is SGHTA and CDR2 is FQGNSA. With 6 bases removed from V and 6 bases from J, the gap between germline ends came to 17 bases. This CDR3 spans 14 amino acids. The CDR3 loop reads CASRRNVRQDGYTF. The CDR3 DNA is TGTGCCAGCAGACGAAACGTACGACAAGATGGCTACACCTTC.